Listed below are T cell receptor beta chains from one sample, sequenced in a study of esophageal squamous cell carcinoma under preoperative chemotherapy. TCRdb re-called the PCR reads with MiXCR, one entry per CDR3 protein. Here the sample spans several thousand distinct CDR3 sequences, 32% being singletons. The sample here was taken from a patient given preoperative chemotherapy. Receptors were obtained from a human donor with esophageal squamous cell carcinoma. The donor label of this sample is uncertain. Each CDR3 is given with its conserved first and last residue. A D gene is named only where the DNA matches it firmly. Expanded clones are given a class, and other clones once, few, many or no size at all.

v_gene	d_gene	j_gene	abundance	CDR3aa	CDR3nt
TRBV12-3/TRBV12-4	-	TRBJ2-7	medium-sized	CASSLTAEQYF	TGTGCCAGCAGCCTGACAGCCGAGCAGTACTTC
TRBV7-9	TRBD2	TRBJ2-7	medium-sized	CASSLERGPPPYEQYF	TGTGCCAGCAGCCTAGAGCGGGGGCCGCCCCCCTACGAGCAGTACTTC
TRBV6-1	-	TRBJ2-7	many	CASSEGREQYF	TGTGCCAGCAGTGAAGGGAGGGAGCAGTACTTC
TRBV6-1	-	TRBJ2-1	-	CARSPTLGRHNEQCF	TGTGCCAGGAGTCCGACTCTGGGCAGGCACAATGAGCAGTGCTTC
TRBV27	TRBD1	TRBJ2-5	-	CASSGDRGWEAQYF	TGTGCCAGCAGTGGGGACAGGGGTTGGGAGGCCCAGTACTTC
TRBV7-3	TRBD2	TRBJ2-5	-	CASSRTSGSGNEELF	TGTGCCAGCAGCCGGACTAGCGGGAGTGGGAATGAGGAGTTGTTC
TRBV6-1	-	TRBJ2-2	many	CASSEGLVGTGELFF	TGTGCCAGCAGTGAAGGACTAGTCGGCACCGGGGAGCTGTTTTTT
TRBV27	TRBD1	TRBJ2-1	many	CASSPYRTGGGPQFF	TGTGCCAGCAGTCCGTATCGGACAGGGGGCGGCCCCCAGTTCTTC
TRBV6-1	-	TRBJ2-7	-	CAGSEASADFSCEQYF	TGTGCCGGCAGTGAAGCAAGCGCGGACTTCTCCTGCGAGCAGTACTTC
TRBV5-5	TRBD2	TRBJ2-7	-	CGSSSSSAGRAYEQYF	TGTGGCAGCAGCTCCTCGAGTGCGGGGAGGGCCTACGAGCAGTACTTC
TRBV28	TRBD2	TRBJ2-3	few	CASSPWREFEDTQYF	TGTGCCAGCAGCCCTTGGCGGGAGTTTGAAGATACGCAGTATTTT
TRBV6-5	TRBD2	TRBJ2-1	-	CASSYLPGGCDEQFF	TGTGCCAGCAGTTACCTCCCGGGAGGATGCGACGAGCAGTTCTTC
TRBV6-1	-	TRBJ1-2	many	CASSEAQENYGYTF	TGTGCCAGCAGTGAAGCGCAGGAGAACTATGGCTACACCTTC
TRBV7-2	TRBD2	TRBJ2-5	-	CASGPRRERETQYF	TGTGCCAGCGGCCCCCGGCGGGAGAGAGAGACCCAGTACTTC
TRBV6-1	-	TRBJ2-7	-	CAGSEGKDGYEQYF	TGTGCCGGCAGTGAAGGCAAGGACGGCTACGAGCAGTACTTC
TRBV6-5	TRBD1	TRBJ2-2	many	CASSNLRTGGHGELFF	TGTGCCAGCAGTAACCTAAGGACAGGAGGACACGGGGAGCTGTTTTTT
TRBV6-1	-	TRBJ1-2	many	CASSELGAPYGYTF	TGTGCCAGCAGTGAATTGGGGGCACCCTATGGCTACACCTTC
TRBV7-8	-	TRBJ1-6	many	CASSLESAGSLHF	TGTGCCAGCAGCTTAGAGTCCGCCGGATCCCTCCACTTT
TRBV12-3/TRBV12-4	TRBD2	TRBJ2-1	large	CASSFLAGDRNEQFF	TGTGCCAGCAGTTTCCTAGCGGGAGACCGCAATGAGCAGTTCTTC
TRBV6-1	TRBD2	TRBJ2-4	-	CASRARAGGRGRNIQYF	TGTGCCAGCAGGGCTCGGGCGGGAGGGCGCGGAAGGAACATTCAGTACTTC
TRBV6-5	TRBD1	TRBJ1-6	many	CASKGTADNSPLHF	TGTGCCAGCAAAGGGACAGCAGATAATTCACCCCTCCACTTT
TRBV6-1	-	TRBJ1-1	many	CASSKTTSHTEAFF	TGTGCCAGCAGTAAAACGACAAGCCACACTGAAGCTTTCTTT
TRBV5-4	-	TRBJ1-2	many	CASSWEEGYGYTF	TGTGCCAGCAGCTGGGAGGAGGGCTATGGCTACACCTTC
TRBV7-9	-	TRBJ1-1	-	CASSPTGGGNTEAFF	TGTGCCAGCAGCCCCACTGGGGGGGGGAACACTGAAGCTTTCTTT
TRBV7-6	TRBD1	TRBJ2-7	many	CASSPRQGSSGEQYF	TGTGCCAGCAGCCCGAGACAGGGGAGTTCTGGGGAGCAGTACTTC
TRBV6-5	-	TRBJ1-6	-	CASSWGPATSEQHF	TGTGCCAGCAGTTGGGGACCCGCTACATCCGAGCAGCACTTT
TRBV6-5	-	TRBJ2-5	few	CASSYDGEQYF	TGTGCCAGCAGTTACGATGGGGAGCAGTACTTC
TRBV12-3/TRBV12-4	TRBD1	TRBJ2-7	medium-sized	CASSLPGTGAYNEQYF	TGTGCCAGCAGTTTACCAGGGACAGGGGCCTACAATGAGCAGTACTTC
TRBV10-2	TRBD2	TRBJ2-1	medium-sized	CASSVAGGSNEQFF	TGCGCCAGCAGCGTAGCGGGAGGAAGTAATGAGCAGTTCTTC
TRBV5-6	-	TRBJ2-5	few	CARGTKETQYF	TGTGCCAGAGGGACCAAAGAGACCCAGTACTTC
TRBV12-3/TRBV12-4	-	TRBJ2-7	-	CASRRSTGYEQYF	TGTGCCAGCAGGCGTTCGACCGGGTACGAGCAGTACTTC
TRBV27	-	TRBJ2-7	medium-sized	CASSPRGAGSFYYEQYF	TGTGCCAGCAGTCCTCGGGGGGCTGGGTCGTTCTACTACGAGCAGTACTTC
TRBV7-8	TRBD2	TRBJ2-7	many	CASSLVRLAGGLIDEQYF	TGTGCCAGCAGCTTAGTACGGTTAGCGGGAGGGCTGATAGATGAGCAGTACTTC
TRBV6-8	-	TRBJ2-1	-	CAGSYGRDRNYEQFF	TGTGCCGGCAGTTATGGCAGGGACCGGAACTACGAGCAGTTCTTC
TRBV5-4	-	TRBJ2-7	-	CASRSSFEQYF	TGTGCCAGCCGCTCAAGCTTTGAGCAGTACTTC
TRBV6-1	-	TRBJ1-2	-	CAGRPPGRGLRGYTF	TGTGCCGGCAGACCCCCGGGACGGGGATTACGGGGCTACACCTTC
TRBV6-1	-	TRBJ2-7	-	CASGEAWDGCEQYF	TGTGCCAGCGGTGAAGCTTGGGACGGGTGCGAGCAGTACTTC
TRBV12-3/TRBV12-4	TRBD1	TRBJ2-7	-	CASSLKDRVYERYF	TGTGCCAGCAGTTTAAAGGACAGGGTCTACGAGCGGTACTTC
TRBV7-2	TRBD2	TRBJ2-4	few	CASSPGAGRANKNIQYF	TGTGCCAGCAGCCCCGGGGCCGGGAGGGCTAACAAAAACATTCAGTACTTC
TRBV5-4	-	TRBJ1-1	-	CASSRDKLNTEAFF	TGTGCCAGCAGCCGAGACAAATTGAACACTGAAGCTTTCTTT
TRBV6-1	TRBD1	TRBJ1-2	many	CASSLRGNYGYTF	TGTGCCAGCAGCCTCAGGGGGAACTATGGCTACACCTTC
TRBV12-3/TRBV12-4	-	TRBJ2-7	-	CGSSFVRRDQQYF	TGTGGCAGCAGTTTTGTGAGGCGGGACCAGCAGTACTTC
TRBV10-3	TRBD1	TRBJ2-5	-	CATRTGQETQCF	TGTGCCACTCGGACAGGTCAAGAGACGCAGTGCTTC
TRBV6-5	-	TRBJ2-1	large	CASSPLLQSSYNEQFF	TGTGCCAGCAGTCCTCTTTTGCAGAGCTCCTACAATGAGCAGTTCTTC
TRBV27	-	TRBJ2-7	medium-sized	CASSSTGYEQYF	TGTGCCAGCAGTTCAACAGGGTACGAGCAGTACTTC